Following are 4 T cell receptor beta chains from one sample sequenced in a study of graft-versus-host responses after intestinal transplantation. Their antigens are not known. TCRdb's copy holds only in-frame clones and misses some; the assay was immunoSEQ multiplex PCR. The sample yields 70,000 to 95,000 clones, roughly 93% seen once. The source was unstimulated CD8+ T cells sorted from spleen or lymph node cells, collected before transplant. These receptors all come from a human donor who was the organ donor for an intestinal transplant.

CDR3 in DNA: TGTGCCAGCAGCTTAGGGACAGGGAAAGAGACCCAGTACTTC. This gives the protein CASSLGTGKETQYF. V and J are TRBV11-2 and TRBJ2-5; TRBD1 agrees at 8 bases. With 1 base clipped from V and 3 bases from J, the junction kept 1 base outside the gene matches. Germline CDR1 and CDR2: SGHAT and FQNNGV. CDR3 length equals 14 residues.

The chain combines TRBV27 with TRBJ2-5, with 12 nucleotides matching TRBD2. The CDR3 length is 16 residues. V lost 6 bases, J lost 6 bases, and 11 bases stayed unmatched. The germline V gene encodes CDR1 MNHEY and CDR2 SMNVEV (reference sequence). The CDR3 is CASRMTSGSLEKTQYF. DNA for the CDR3: TGTGCCAGCAGGATGACTAGCGGGAGTCTTGAAAAGACCCAGTACTTC.

V is TRBV6-1 and J is TRBJ2-5; 9 nucleotides line up with TRBD2. The CDR3 spans 16 residues. Per germline, CDR1 MNHNS and CDR2 SASEGT. Trimming cost V 2 bases and J 2 bases; bases outside gene matches: 6. The CDR3 DNA reads as TGTGCCAGCAGTGAATGGTCTAGCGGGGATCAAGAGACCCAGTACTTC. Its protein product is CASSEWSSGDQETQYF.

The chain combines TRBV27 with TRBJ2-1, with a tentative D call TRBD2 (6 bases). This CDR3 is 14 amino acids long. Trimming pared 2 bases from V and 8 bases from J, leaving 13 bases between. Germline V gives CDR1 MNHEY, CDR2 SMNVEV (reference sequence). CDR3 nucleotide sequence: TGTGCCAGCAGTTTACCCGAGACTAGGGATGAGCAGTTCTTC. Protein product: CASSLPETRDEQFF.